These T cell receptor beta chains were read from a single sample in a study of T cell repertoires in cytomegalovirus infection. MiXCR was run by TCRdb on the reads, yielding one entry per CDR3 protein. The table has more than 400,000 distinct CDR3 sequences, more than 25% seen once; the top ten hold less than 15%. Sequenced input: PBMCs. All receptors come from a human donor in good health (CMV status not recorded). Some clones in this sample may be carry-over from other donors' samples. CDR3s include the opening cysteine and the closing phenylalanine or tryptophan. A D gene is named only where the DNA matches it firmly. Part of the rows lack a size; the others show once, few, many or a class for expanded clones.

>TRBD2|.|TRBJ2-7|14|TRBV20-1
CSASSGRAPYEQYF
TGCAGTGCTTCCAGCGGGAGGGCTCCCTACGAGCAGTACTTC
>TRBD1|few|TRBJ2-6|17|TRBV2
CASSPGTGVSGANVLTF
TGTGCCAGCAGCCCCGGGACAGGGGTCTCTGGGGCCAACGTCCTGACTTTC
>.|.|TRBJ2-7|13|TRBV7-3
CASSLRRGSEQYF
TGTGCCAGCAGCTTAAGAAGAGGGTCCGAGCAGTACTTC
>.|many|TRBJ2-3|16|TRBV7-2
CASSSKRIGGTDTQYF
TGTGCCAGCAGCTCTAAACGTATCGGGGGTACAGATACGCAGTATTTT
>.|.|TRBJ2-3|15|TRBV6-4
CASSDSSGPRDTQYF
TGTGCCAGTAGTGACTCATCAGGGCCGAGGGATACGCAGTATTTT
>TRBD2|many|TRBJ2-5|14|TRBV7-6
CASSGGSLQETQYF
TGTGCCAGCTCCGGCGGGAGCCTTCAAGAGACCCAGTACTTC
>.|once|TRBJ2-7|13|TRBV7-9
CASSAENFYEQYF
TGTGCCAGCAGCGCGGAGAACTTCTACGAGCAGTACTTC
>TRBD2|few|TRBJ2-3|18|TRBV7-2
CASSPRVTSGRALDTQYF
TGTGCCAGCAGCCCGCGGGTTACTAGCGGGAGGGCCTTAGATACGCAGTATTTT
>TRBD2|.|TRBJ2-3|17|TRBV11-2
CASSLDVAGGPSGTQYF
TGTGCCAGCAGCTTAGACGTAGCGGGAGGCCCTAGCGGTACGCAGTATTTT
>TRBD2|many|TRBJ2-4|14|TRBV6-1
CASRTSGAKNIQYF
TGTGCCAGCAGGACTAGCGGAGCCAAAAACATTCAGTACTTC
>.|few|TRBJ2-7|13|TRBV20-1
CSAREGASYEQYF
TGCAGTGCTAGAGAGGGGGCCTCCTACGAGCAGTACTTC
>.|few|TRBJ1-2|15|TRBV7-2
CASSLGGAFNYGYTF
TGTGCCAGCAGCTTAGGCGGGGCTTTCAACTATGGCTACACCTTC
>TRBD2|.|TRBJ2-1|16|TRBV19
CASSTLGTSMGDEQFF
TGTGCCAGTAGTACACTCGGGACTAGCATGGGCGATGAGCAGTTCTTC
>.|.|TRBJ2-7|16|TRBV24-1
CATSDSGTYHRYEQYF
TGTGCCACCAGTGACTCCGGGACCTACCACCGCTACGAGCAGTACTTC
>TRBD2|.|TRBJ2-7|15|TRBV6-1
CASSGASGRSAEQYF
TGTGCCAGCAGTGGGGCTAGCGGGAGGAGCGCCGAGCAGTACTTC
>.|few|TRBJ2-4|15|TRBV27
CASSLDGGLVNIQYF
TGTGCCAGCAGTTTGGACGGGGGGCTGGTAAACATTCAGTACTTC
>.|.|TRBJ1-5|14|TRBV20-1
CSASQTGPNQPQHF
TGCAGTGCTAGCCAGACGGGACCGAATCAGCCCCAGCATTTT
>TRBD2|.|TRBJ2-3|16|TRBV5-6
CASSLVLAGYTDTQYF
TGTGCCAGCAGCTTGGTGCTAGCGGGGTACACAGATACGCAGTATTTT
>.|.|TRBJ1-6|14|TRBV11-2
CASSSHQANSPLHF
TGTGCCAGCAGCTCCCATCAAGCAAATTCACCCCTCCACTTT
>TRBD2|.|TRBJ2-3|19|TRBV7-2
CASSLVAGLASKTADTQYF
TGTGCCAGCAGCTTAGTGGCGGGACTAGCGTCAAAAACGGCAGATACGCAGTATTTT
>TRBD2|.|TRBJ2-4|17|TRBV19
CASTSPAGLAGENIQYF
TGTGCCAGTACCAGCCCAGCCGGACTAGCGGGAGAAAACATTCAGTACTTC
>TRBD2|few|TRBJ2-2|15|TRBV5-4
CASNPGRSNTGELFF
TGTGCCAGCAACCCCGGGAGGTCGAACACCGGGGAGCTGTTTTTT
>TRBD2|few|TRBJ2-7|14|TRBV20-1
CSARGTSGGYEQYF
TGCAGTGCGAGGGGGACTAGCGGGGGCTACGAGCAGTACTTC
>.|.|TRBJ1-1|15|TRBV12-3/TRBV12-4
CASTTDRRGNTEAFF
TGTGCCAGCACCACGGACAGAAGGGGAAACACTGAAGCTTTCTTT
>TRBD1|.|TRBJ1-1|15|TRBV5-6
CASSLEGARVTEAFF
TGTGCCAGCAGCTTGGAGGGGGCGCGTGTCACTGAAGCTTTCTTT
>TRBD1|few|TRBJ1-6|13|TRBV27
CASRDRVNSPLHF
TGTGCCAGCAGGGACAGGGTCAATTCACCCCTCCACTTT
>.|many|TRBJ2-7|14|TRBV7-2
CASSQTRGPYEQYF
TGTGCCAGCAGCCAGACTAGGGGCCCCTACGAGCAGTACTTC
>TRBD1|.|TRBJ2-7|12|TRBV29-1
CSGRRDSYEQYF
TGCAGCGGCCGACGGGACAGCTACGAGCAGTACTTC
>TRBD1|.|TRBJ1-1|14|TRBV6-5
CASSPMTGVAEAFF
TGTGCCAGCAGTCCAATGACAGGGGTGGCTGAAGCTTTCTTT
>.|once|TRBJ1-2|12|TRBV15
CATSTAAYGYTF
TGTGCCACCAGCACGGCAGCATATGGCTACACCTTC
>.|.|TRBJ2-7|11|TRBV20-1
CSVPDSYEQYF
TGCAGTGTTCCGGACTCGTACGAGCAGTACTTC
>TRBD1|.|TRBJ2-7|13|TRBV29-1
CSVENSGGYEQYF
TGCAGCGTTGAAAACTCAGGGGGCTACGAGCAGTACTTC
>.|few|TRBJ2-2|14|TRBV19
CASSSVEVTGELFF
TGTGCCAGTAGTTCCGTAGAGGTCACCGGGGAGCTGTTTTTT
>TRBD2|few|TRBJ2-3|16|TRBV27
CASREGLAEPTDTQYF
TGTGCCAGCAGGGAGGGACTAGCGGAGCCCACAGATACGCAGTATTTT
>.|.|TRBJ1-2|14|TRBV4-3
CASSQDRAGDGYTF
TGCGCCAGCAGCCAAGATCGGGCAGGGGATGGCTACACCTTC
>TRBD2|.|TRBJ2-2|15|TRBV7-2
CASSPQTSGIGELFF
TGTGCCAGCAGCCCACAGACTAGCGGGATTGGGGAGCTGTTTTTT
>TRBD2|many|TRBJ2-3|15|TRBV24-1
CATSDLAGDTDTQYF
TGTGCCACCAGTGATTTAGCGGGAGACACAGATACGCAGTATTTT
>.|.|TRBJ1-2|14|TRBV4-1
CASSHPGRNYGYTF
TGCGCCAGCAGCCACCCGGGACGGAACTATGGCTACACCTTC
>.|few|TRBJ1-1|16|TRBV11-2
CASSLLGRGRNTEAFF
TGTGCCAGCAGCTTATTGGGGCGGGGTAGGAACACTGAAGCTTTCTTT
>.|many|TRBJ2-6|16|TRBV7-2
CASSLMGASGANVLTF
TGTGCCAGCAGCTTAATGGGGGCCTCTGGGGCCAACGTCCTGACTTTC
>TRBD1|many|TRBJ2-7|14|TRBV7-8
CASSSGQLSYEQYF
TGTGCCAGCAGCTCGGGACAGTTATCCTACGAGCAGTACTTC
>TRBD1|few|TRBJ1-2|13|TRBV19
CASTDRAPRGYTF
TGTGCCAGTACTGACAGGGCCCCAAGGGGCTACACCTTC
>.|once|TRBJ1-6|15|TRBV28
CASSLTRGKGSPLHF
TGTGCCAGCAGTTTAACTAGGGGAAAAGGTTCACCCCTCCACTTT
>.|few|TRBJ1-5|16|TRBV5-6
CASSFAGGGRHQPQHF
TGTGCCAGCAGTTTCGCGGGAGGGGGTCGTCATCAGCCCCAGCATTTT
>.|many|TRBJ2-1|13|TRBV7-3
CASSPRNNNEQFF
TGTGCCAGCAGCCCGCGAAATAATAATGAGCAGTTCTTC
>.|.|TRBJ2-1|15|TRBV4-2
CASSQEGVHYNEQFF
TGTGCCAGCAGCCAAGAAGGCGTTCACTACAATGAGCAGTTCTTC
>.|.|TRBJ1-3|15|TRBV19
CASSPYHLSGNTIYF
TGTGCCAGTAGCCCTTACCACCTCTCTGGAAACACCATATATTTT
>.|.|TRBJ2-6|16|TRBV5-1
CASSFAVTSGANVLTF
TGCGCCAGCAGCTTCGCGGTTACGTCTGGGGCCAACGTCCTGACTTTC
>.|many|TRBJ1-3|15|TRBV7-8
CASSQDSVSGNTIYF
TGTGCCAGCAGCCAGGACAGTGTCTCTGGAAACACCATATATTTT
>.|.|TRBJ2-1|14|TRBV28
CASSTGELYNEQFF
TGTGCCAGCAGTACGGGGGAGCTATACAATGAGCAGTTCTTC
>.|few|TRBJ2-1|14|TRBV29-1
CSVWRGSSYNEQFF
TGCAGCGTATGGCGGGGAAGCTCCTACAATGAGCAGTTCTTC
>.|few|TRBJ1-1|13|TRBV12-3/TRBV12-4
CASSFEENTEAFF
TGTGCCAGCAGTTTCGAGGAGAACACTGAAGCTTTCTTT
>TRBD1|.|TRBJ1-4|13|TRBV4-1
CASGTGDNEKLFF
TGCGCCAGCGGGACAGGGGATAATGAAAAACTGTTTTTT
>.|.|TRBJ2-5|15|TRBV5-1
CASSLGGTVEETQYF
TGCGCCAGCAGCTTGGGCGGGACAGTTGAAGAGACCCAGTACTTC
>TRBD1|few|TRBJ2-3|15|TRBV20-1
CSARVQGTSTDTQYF
TGCAGTGCCCGAGTACAGGGGACCTCCACAGATACGCAGTATTTT
>TRBD2|few|TRBJ2-3|15|TRBV19
CASSISLAVTDTQYF
TGTGCCAGTAGTATTTCTCTAGCGGTGACAGATACGCAGTATTTT
>.|.|TRBJ1-5|14|TRBV23-1
CTSQSGGSNQPQHF
TGCACCAGCCAAAGCGGGGGTTCAAATCAGCCCCAGCATTTT
>.|once|TRBJ2-7|15|TRBV14
CASSHTRDQNYEQYF
TGTGCCAGCAGCCACACCCGGGACCAGAACTACGAGCAGTACTTC
>TRBD2|.|TRBJ2-2|16|TRBV7-2
CASSLGGRAGTGELFF
TGTGCCAGCAGCTTAGGCGGGAGAGCGGGGACCGGGGAGCTGTTTTTT